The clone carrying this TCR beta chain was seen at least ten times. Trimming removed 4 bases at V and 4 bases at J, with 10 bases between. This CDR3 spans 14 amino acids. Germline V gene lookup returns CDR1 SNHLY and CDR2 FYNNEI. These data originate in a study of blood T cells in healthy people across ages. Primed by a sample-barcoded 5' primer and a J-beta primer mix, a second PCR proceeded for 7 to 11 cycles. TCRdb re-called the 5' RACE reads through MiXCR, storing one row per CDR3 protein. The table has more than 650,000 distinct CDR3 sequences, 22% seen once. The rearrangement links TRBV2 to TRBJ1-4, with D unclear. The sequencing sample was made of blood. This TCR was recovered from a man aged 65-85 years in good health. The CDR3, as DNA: TGTGCCAGCAGTGGGAGCAGAAATAATGAAAAACTGTTTTTT. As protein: CASSGSRNNEKLFF.